The 14 T cell receptor beta chains reported below all come from one sample, sequenced in a study of T cells in Graves' hyperthyroidism and ophthalmopathy. TCR beta CDR3 regions were amplified from RNA transcripts. The TCR CDR3 first-round RT-PCR relied on the HTBI primer set. TCRdb analysed the multiplex PCR reads with MiXCR anew, one entry per CDR3 protein. The sample holds around 450,000 distinct CDR3 sequences, roughly an eighth seen once. The sample consisted of blood. Receptors were obtained from a woman under 30 with Graves' hyperthyroidism.

Many counts were recorded for this clonotype. One end of the junction fails to match germline, which may point to a read error. The V and J genes are TRBV28 and TRBJ2-7; no reliable D call. There are 13 residues in the CDR3. Looked up from germline, CDR1 is MDHEN and CDR2 is SYDVKM. CDR3 sequence reads: CASSSPDTYEQYF. DNA of the CDR3: TGCGCCAGCAGCTCCCCAGATACCTACGAGCAGTACTTC.

This clonotype was picked up a small number of times. The chain couples TRBV29-1 to TRBJ2-1; a possible D gene is TRBD2 (6 bases). In germline, CDR1 is SQVTM, CDR2 ANQGSEA. The V gene lost 3 bases and the J gene lost 4 bases, with 16 bases spanning the gap. This CDR3 contains 15 residues. The CDR3 nucleotides read TGCAGCGTTGAGGGGGGACCTTCTTTTTACAATGAGCAGTTCTTC. It encodes CSVEGGPSFYNEQFF.

V gene TRBV9 combines with J gene TRBJ2-7; D is perhaps TRBD1 (5 bases). The V end was cut by 4 bases, the J end by 0 bases, with 17 bases between. The length of the CDR3 is 16 residues. CDR1 SGDLS and CDR2 YYNGEE come from the germline V gene. The CDR3 region is CASSPHLGVFSYEQYF. In DNA, the CDR3 is TGTGCCAGCAGCCCCCATCTAGGGGTCTTCTCCTACGAGCAGTACTTC.

This rearrangement joins TRBV18 to TRBJ1-1, with TRBD1 matching 8 bases. The germline gives CDR1 KGHSH, CDR2 LQKENI. J gave up 4 bases and V 0 bases, and 13 bases lay outside the gene matches. The CDR3 contains 18 residues. In nucleotides, the CDR3 is TGTGCCAGCTCACCACCGGTGGCAGGGGGCGGACGCAGCACTGAAGCTTTCTTT. Protein: CASSPPVAGGGRSTEAFF.

This chain connects TRBV10-2 to TRBJ2-2; 8 bases line up with TRBD2. The CDR3 consists of 16 residues. Germline assignment: CDR1 WSHSY and CDR2 SAAADI. Unmatched junction bases numbered 6, after V lost 5 bases and J lost 1 base. In DNA, the CDR3 is TGCGCCAGCAGTCGGGGGGGGGCAGGGAACACCGGGGAGCTGTTTTTT. It is translated as CASSRGGAGNTGELFF.

This CDR3 is CASSLLSGGHEKLFF. The DNA for the CDR3 is TGTGCCAGCAGTTTATTATCAGGGGGCCATGAAAAACTGTTTTTT. This chain joins TRBV27 and TRBJ1-4; the match to TRBD1 covers 8 bases. CDR1 is MNHEY, CDR2 SMNVEV, per germline (reference sequence). The ends lost 1 base at V and 6 bases at J; junction bases unmatched: 4. The CDR3 sequence is 15 residues long.

This chain joins TRBV20-1 and TRBJ2-3; 8 bases map to TRBD2. The CDR3 has 16 residues. Germline CDR1 is DFQATT and CDR2 is SNEGSKA (reference sequence). After removal of 0 bases from V and 4 bases from J, the junction contained 9 bases not matched to a gene. The CDR3 is CSARDRSGSKSDTQYF. The CDR3 region has the DNA TGCAGTGCTAGAGATCGGAGCGGGAGTAAGTCAGATACGCAGTATTTT.

Ten or more counts support this clonotype. This sequence joins TRBV5-1 and TRBJ1-2, with 7 positions matching TRBD1. The V gene end was trimmed by 4 bases and the J gene end by 8 bases; junction bases not matched to a gene: 8. This CDR3 is built from 13 residues. CDR1 and CDR2 from the germline V gene are SGHRS and YFSETQ. CDR3 DNA sequence: TGCGCCAGCAGCCAACTACAGGGGAACGGCTACACCTTC. Its translation: CASSQLQGNGYTF.

Ten or more counts support this clonotype. This sequence joins TRBV28 and TRBJ2-1, with TRBD1 as a possible D gene (6 bases). Germline lookup yields CDR1 MDHEN and CDR2 SYDVKM. Trimming left V 6 bases short and J 2 bases short, with 14 bases between. This CDR3 is 15 amino acids long. The CDR3 DNA follows: TGTGCCAGCAGCGTCTCAGGGGAGACCTACAATGAGCAGTTCTTC. Encoded protein: CASSVSGETYNEQFF. The variable domain in full, with the rest retrieved from reference TRBV28 and TRBJ2-1, is DVKVTQSSRYLVKRTGEKVFLECVQDMDHENMFWYRQDPGLGLRLIYFSYDVKMKEKGDIPEGYSVSREKKERFSLILESASTNQTSMYLCASSVSGETYNEQFFGPGTRLTVL.

This clonotype was counted at least ten times. The chain uses TRBV6-6 and TRBJ2-7; a possible D gene is TRBD1 (5 bases). The length of the CDR3 is 15 residues. The V gene's germline CDR1 is MNHNY and CDR2 SVGAGI (reference sequence). V dropped 2 bases and J dropped 0 bases, with 11 bases sitting between them. The CDR3 bases are TGTGCCAGCAGTTACCGGACATTGAGCTCCTACGAGCAGTACTTC. Its protein is CASSYRTLSSYEQYF.

This clonotype was seen many times. The J gene is TRBJ2-1, the V gene TRBV3-1, with 7 bases aligning to TRBD2. CDR1 is LGHDT and CDR2 is YNNKEL in the germline V gene (reference sequence). After removal of 4 bases from V and 0 bases from J, the junction contained 0 bases not matched to a gene. This CDR3 is 14 amino acids long. This chain's CDR3 is CASSPSGSYNEQFF. DNA of the CDR3: TGTGCCAGCAGCCCTAGCGGCTCCTACAATGAGCAGTTCTTC.

Many counts were recorded for this clonotype. This rearrangement joins TRBV11-2 to TRBJ2-3, with TRBD2 matching 9 bases. V shed 8 bases and J 1 base; nucleotides not matched to a gene: 4. The germline V gene encodes CDR1 SGHAT and CDR2 FQNNGV. The CDR3 runs 14 residues. The CDR3 DNA reads as TGTGCCAGCTCAGAGCGGGGGGGCACAGATACGCAGTATTTT. Translation gives CASSERGGTDTQYF.

This clonotype was observed at least ten times. This chain joins TRBV12-3 or TRBV12-4 and TRBJ2-1; D not certain. V lost 9 bases and J 9 bases, leaving 15 bases between the germline ends. The CDR3 totals 12 residues. In DNA form, the CDR3 reads TGTGCCAGTTCCCCCCTCCTGGGTGAGCAGTTCTTC. Translating gives CASSPLLGEQFF.

Concerning this clonotype: This may stem from a read error, because a much larger clone lies one nucleotide away. V and J are TRBV30 and TRBJ2-5, with 7 bases matching TRBD1. CDR1 and CDR2 (germline): GTSNPN, SVGIG (reference sequence). The CDR3 sequence is 13 residues long. The CDR3 DNA is TGTGCCTGGAGCCCGGGACAGCAAGAGGCCCAGTACTTC. Encoded protein: CAWSPGQQEAQYF.